This TCR beta chain was found in a study of graft-versus-host responses after intestinal transplantation. Study in general: Transplants were multivisceral, liver-intestinal, or isolated intestinal. Once they had received anti-thymocyte globulin induction, all recipients took tacrolimus and steroids for approximately 3 years. Study-level findings and limits: GvH clones turned up in recipient marrow; some had shown up first in ileum or blood. Early post-transplant falls in HvG clones accompanied the peak levels of circulating GvH clones.

As concerns this clone: Its target is unknown.

Profiled with immunoSEQ multiplex PCR; TCRdb holds only in-frame clones, not every one. The table includes over 100,000 clones, more than 75% detected once. The CDR3 length is 14 residues. V was shortened by 2 bases and J by 5 bases, with 12 bases between the two germline ends. The germline gives CDR1 MDHEN, CDR2 SYDVKM. The starting material was unstimulated CD4+ T cells sorted from spleen or lymph node cells, obtained before intestinal transplant. The sequence was obtained from a human donor who received an intestinal transplant. The V gene is TRBV28, the J gene TRBJ1-1, with D possibly TRBD1 on 5 matching bases. The CDR3 DNA follows: TGTGCCAGCAGTTTAGGGACGGCAAATACTGAAGCTTTCTTT. Its translation: CASSLGTANTEAFF.